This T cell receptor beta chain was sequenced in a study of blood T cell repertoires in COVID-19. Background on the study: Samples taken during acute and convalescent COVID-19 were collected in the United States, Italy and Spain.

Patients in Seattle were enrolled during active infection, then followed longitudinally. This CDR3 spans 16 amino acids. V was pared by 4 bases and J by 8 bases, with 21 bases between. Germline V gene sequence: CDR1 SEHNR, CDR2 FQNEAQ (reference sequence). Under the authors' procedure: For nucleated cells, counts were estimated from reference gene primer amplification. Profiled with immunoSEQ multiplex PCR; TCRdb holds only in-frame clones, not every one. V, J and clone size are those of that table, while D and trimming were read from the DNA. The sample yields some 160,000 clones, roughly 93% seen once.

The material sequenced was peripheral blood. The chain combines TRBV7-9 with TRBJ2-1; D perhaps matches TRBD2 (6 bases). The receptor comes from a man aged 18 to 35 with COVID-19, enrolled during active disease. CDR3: CASSSAVGLRTDEQFF. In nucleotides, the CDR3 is TGTGCCAGCAGCTCCGCGGTGGGACTCCGTACGGATGAGCAGTTCTTC.